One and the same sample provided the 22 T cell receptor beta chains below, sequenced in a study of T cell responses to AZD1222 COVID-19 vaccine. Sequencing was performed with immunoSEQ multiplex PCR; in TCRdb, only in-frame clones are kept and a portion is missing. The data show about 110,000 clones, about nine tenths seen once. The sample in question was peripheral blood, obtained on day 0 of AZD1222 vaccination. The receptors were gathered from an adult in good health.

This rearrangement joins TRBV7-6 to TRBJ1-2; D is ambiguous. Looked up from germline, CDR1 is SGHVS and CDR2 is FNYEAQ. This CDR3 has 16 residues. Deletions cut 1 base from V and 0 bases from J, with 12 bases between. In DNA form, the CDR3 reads TGTGCCAGCAGCTTAGTCGGCAGAGAAGCTAACTATGGCTACACCTTC. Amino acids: CASSLVGREANYGYTF.

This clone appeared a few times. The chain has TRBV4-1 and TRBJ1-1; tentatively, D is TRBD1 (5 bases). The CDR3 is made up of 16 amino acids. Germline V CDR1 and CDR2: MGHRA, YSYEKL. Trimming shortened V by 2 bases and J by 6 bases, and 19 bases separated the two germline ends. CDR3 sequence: CASSQLPGPRGAEAFF. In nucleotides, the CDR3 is TGCGCCAGCAGCCAATTACCGGGACCCCGGGGCGCTGAAGCTTTCTTT.

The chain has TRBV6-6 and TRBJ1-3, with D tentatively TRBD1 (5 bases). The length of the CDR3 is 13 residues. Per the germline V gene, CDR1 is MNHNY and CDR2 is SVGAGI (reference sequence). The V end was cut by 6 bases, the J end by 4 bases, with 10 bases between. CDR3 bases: TGTGCCAGCAGCTCAGGGTCCGGAAACACCATATATTTT. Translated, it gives CASSSGSGNTIYF.

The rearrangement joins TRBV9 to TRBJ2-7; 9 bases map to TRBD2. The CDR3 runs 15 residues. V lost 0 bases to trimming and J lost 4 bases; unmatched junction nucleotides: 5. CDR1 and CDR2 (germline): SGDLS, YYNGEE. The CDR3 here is CASSVGSSGTYEQYF. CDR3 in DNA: TGTGCCAGCAGCGTAGGCTCTAGCGGGACGTACGAGCAGTACTTC.

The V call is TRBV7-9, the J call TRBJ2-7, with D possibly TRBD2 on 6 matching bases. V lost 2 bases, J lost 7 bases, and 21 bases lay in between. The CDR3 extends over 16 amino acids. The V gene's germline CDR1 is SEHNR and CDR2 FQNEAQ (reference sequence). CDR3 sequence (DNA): TGTGCCAGCAGCTTAACCTCGACGGCGACTAGGTCGGAGCAGTACTTC. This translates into CASSLTSTATRSEQYF.

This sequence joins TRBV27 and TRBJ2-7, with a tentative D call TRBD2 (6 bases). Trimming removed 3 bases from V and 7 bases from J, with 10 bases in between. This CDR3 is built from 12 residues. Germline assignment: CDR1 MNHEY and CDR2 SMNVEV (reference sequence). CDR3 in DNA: TGTGCCAGCAGTTTTTCGGGGAGGGAGCAGTACTTC. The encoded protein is CASSFSGREQYF.

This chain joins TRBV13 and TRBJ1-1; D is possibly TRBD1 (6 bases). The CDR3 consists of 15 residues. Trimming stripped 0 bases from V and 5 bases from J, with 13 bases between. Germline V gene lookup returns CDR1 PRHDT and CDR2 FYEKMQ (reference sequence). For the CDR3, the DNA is TGTGCCAGCAGCTTAGGCCGTGGGGGCTGGACTGAAGCTTTCTTT. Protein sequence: CASSLGRGGWTEAFF. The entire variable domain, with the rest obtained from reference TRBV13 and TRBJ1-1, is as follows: AAGVIQSPRHLIKEKRETATLKCYPIPRHDTVYWYQQGPGQDPQFLISFYEKMQSDKGSIPDRFSAQQFSDYHSELNMSSLELGDSALYFCASSLGRGGWTEAFFGQGTRLTVV.

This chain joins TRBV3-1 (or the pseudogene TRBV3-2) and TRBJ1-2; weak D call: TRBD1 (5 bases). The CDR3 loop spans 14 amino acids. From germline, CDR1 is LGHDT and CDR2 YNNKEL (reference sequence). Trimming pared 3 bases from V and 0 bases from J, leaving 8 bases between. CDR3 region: CASSQWGTNYGYTF. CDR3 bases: TGTGCCAGCAGCCAGTGGGGGACTAACTATGGCTACACCTTC.

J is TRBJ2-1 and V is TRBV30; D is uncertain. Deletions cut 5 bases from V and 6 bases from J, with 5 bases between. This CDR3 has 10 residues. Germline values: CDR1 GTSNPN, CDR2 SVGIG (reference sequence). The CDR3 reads CAWGTNEQFF. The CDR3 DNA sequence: TGTGCCTGGGGAACCAATGAGCAGTTCTTC. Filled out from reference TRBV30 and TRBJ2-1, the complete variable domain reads SQTIHQWPATLVQPVGSPLSLECTVEGTSNPNLYWYRQAAGRGLQLLFYSVGIGQISSEVPQNLSASRPQDRQFILSSKKLLLSDSGFYLCAWGTNEQFFGPGTRLTVL.

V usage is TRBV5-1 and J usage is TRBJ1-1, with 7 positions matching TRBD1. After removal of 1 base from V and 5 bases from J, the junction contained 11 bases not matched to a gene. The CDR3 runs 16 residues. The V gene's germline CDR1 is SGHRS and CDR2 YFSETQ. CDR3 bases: TGCGCCAGCAGCTTGACAGGGGTCGGTCGAAATACTGAAGCTTTCTTT. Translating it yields CASSLTGVGRNTEAFF.

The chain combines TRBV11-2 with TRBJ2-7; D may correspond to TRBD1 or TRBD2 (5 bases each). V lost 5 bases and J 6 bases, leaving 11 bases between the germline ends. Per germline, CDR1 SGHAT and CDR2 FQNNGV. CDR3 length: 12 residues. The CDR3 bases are TGTGCCAGCAGCCGAGGGGCTTCCGAGCAGTACTTC. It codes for CASSRGASEQYF.

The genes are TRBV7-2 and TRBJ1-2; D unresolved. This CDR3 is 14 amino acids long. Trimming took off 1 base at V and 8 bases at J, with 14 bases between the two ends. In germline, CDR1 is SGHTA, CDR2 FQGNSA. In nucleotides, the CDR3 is TGTGCCAGCAGCTTAGGACGGGCCCCCGGGGGCTACACCTTC. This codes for CASSLGRAPGGYTF. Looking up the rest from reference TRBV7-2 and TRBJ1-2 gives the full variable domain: GAGVSQSPSNKVTEKGKDVELRCDPISGHTALYWYRQSLGQGLEFLIYFQGNSAPDKSGLPSDRFSAERTGGSVSTLTIQRTQQEDSAVYLCASSLGRAPGGYTFGSGTRLTVV.

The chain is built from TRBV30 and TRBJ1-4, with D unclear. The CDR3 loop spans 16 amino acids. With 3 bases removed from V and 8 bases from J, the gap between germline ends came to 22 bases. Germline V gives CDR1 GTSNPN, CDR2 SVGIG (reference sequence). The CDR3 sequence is CAWSLFTRRGGEKLFF. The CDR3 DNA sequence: TGTGCCTGGAGCCTTTTTACCCGCCGGGGTGGAGAAAAACTGTTTTTT.

The CDR3 spells CATSRGRAGRAQPQHF. As DNA, the CDR3 is TGTGCCACCAGCAGAGGTAGAGCGGGGAGGGCTCAGCCCCAGCATTTT. This rearrangement joins TRBV15 to TRBJ1-5; D gene unclear. V was cut by 1 base and J by 6 bases, with 16 bases left in between. This CDR3 comprises 16 residues. Germline V gene sequence: CDR1 LNHNV, CDR2 YYDKDF (reference sequence).

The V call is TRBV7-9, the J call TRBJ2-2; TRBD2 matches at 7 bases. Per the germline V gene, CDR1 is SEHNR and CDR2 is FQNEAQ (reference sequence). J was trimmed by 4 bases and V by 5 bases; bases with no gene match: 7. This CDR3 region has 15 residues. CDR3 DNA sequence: TGTGCCAGCAGCCTTGGACTAGTCGCCACCGGGGAGCTGTTTTTT. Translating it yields CASSLGLVATGELFF.

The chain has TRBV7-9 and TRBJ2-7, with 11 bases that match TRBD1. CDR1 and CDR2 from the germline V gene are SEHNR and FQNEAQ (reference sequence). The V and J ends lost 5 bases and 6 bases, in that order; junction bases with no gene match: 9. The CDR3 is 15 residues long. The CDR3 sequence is CASSRPGQGAGEQYF. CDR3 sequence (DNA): TGTGCCAGCAGCCGCCCTGGACAGGGGGCCGGCGAGCAGTACTTC.

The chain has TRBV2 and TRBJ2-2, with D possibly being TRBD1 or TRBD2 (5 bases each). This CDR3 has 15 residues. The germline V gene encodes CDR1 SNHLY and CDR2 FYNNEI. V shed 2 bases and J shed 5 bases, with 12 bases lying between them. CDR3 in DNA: TGTGCCAGCAGTGAATCCCCGGGGCTGACCGGGGAGCTGTTTTTT. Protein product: CASSESPGLTGELFF.

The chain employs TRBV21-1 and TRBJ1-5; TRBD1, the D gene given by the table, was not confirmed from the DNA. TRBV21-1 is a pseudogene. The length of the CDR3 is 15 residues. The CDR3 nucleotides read TGTGCCAGCAGCAAATCTAAGGTCACAGGGCAGCCCCAGCATTTT. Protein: CASSKSKVTGQPQHF.

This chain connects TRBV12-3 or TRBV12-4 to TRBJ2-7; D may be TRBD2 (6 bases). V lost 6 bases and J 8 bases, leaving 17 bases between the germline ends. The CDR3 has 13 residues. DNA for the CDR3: TGTGCCAGCAGCCTATCTAGCGCCCCAAAGCAGTACTTC. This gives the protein CASSLSSAPKQYF.

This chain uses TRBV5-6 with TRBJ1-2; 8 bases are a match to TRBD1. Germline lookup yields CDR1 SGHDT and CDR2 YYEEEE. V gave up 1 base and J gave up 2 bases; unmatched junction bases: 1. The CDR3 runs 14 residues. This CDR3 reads CASSLNRGNYGYTF. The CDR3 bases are TGTGCCAGCAGCTTGAACAGGGGGAACTATGGCTACACCTTC.

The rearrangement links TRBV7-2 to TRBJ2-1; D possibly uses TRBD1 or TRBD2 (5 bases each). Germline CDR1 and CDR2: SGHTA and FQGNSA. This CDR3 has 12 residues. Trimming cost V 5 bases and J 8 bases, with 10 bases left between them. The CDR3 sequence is CASSPGRDEQFF. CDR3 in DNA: TGTGCCAGCAGCCCGGGACGGGATGAGCAGTTCTTC. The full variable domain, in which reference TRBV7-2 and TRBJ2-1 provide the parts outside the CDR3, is GAGVSQSPSNKVTEKGKDVELRCDPISGHTALYWYRQSLGQGLEFLIYFQGNSAPDKSGLPSDRFSAERTGGSVSTLTIQRTQQEDSAVYLCASSPGRDEQFFGPGTRLTVL.

CDR3 nucleotide sequence: TGTGCCAGCAGTCTCCCAGGGACCGCAACTAATGAAAAACTGTTTTTT. Translated: CASSLPGTATNEKLFF. The chain couples TRBV28 to TRBJ1-4; D might be TRBD1 (5 bases). The CDR3 contains 16 residues. Germline values: CDR1 MDHEN, CDR2 SYDVKM. V was trimmed by 5 bases and J by 0 bases, leaving 13 bases between them.